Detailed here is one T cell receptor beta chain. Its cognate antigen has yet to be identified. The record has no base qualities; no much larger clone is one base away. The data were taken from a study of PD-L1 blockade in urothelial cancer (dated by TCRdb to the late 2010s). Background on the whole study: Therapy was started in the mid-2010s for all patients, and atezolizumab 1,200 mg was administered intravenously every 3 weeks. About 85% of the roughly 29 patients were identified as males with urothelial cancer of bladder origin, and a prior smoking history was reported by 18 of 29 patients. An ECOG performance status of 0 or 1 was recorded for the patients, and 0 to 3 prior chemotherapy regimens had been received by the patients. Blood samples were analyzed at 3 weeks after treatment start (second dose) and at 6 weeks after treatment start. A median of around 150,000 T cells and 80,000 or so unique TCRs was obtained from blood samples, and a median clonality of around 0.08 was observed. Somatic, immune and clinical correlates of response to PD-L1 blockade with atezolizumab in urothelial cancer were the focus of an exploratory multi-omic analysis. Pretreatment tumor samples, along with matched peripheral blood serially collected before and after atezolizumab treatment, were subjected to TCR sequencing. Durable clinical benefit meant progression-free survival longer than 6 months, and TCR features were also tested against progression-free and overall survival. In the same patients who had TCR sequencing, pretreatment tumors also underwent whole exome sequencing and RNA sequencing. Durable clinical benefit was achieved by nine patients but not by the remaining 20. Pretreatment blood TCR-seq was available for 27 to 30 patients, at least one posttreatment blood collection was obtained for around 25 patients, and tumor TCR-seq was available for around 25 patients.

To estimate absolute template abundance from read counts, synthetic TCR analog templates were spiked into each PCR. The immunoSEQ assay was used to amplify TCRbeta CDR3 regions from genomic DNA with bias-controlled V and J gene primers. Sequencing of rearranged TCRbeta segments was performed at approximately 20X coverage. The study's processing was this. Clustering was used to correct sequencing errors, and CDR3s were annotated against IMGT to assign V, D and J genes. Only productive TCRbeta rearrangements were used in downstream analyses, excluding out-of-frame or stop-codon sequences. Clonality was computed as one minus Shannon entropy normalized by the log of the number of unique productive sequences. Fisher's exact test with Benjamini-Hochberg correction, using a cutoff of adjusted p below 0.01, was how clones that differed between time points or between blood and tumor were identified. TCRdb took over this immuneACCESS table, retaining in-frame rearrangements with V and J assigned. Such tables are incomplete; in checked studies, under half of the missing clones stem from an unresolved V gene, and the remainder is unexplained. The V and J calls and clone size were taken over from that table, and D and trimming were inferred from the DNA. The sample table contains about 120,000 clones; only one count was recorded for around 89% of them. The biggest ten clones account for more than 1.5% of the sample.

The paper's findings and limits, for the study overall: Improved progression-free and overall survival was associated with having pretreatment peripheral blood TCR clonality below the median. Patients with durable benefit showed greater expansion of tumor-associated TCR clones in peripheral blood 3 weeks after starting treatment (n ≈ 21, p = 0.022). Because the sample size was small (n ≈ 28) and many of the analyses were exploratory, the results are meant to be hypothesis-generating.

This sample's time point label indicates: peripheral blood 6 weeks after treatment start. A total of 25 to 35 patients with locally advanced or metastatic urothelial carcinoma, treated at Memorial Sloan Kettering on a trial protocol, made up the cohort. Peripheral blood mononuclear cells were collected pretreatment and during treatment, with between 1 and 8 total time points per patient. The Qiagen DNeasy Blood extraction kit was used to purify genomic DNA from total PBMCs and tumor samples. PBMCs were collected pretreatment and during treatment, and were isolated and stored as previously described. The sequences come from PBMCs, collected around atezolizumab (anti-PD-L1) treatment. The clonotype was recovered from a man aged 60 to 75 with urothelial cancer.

This receptor has the CDR3 CASSLEMDSEAFF. The bases are TGTGCCAGCAGCTTAGAGATGGACAGTGAAGCTTTCTTT. The V and J segments used are TRBV7-2 and TRBJ1-1; TRBD1 is possibly the D segment (6 matching bases). The CDR3 measures 13 amino acids from cysteine to phenylalanine. Of all the DNA, just the CDR3 is kept, 39 bases in frame from base 1. As encoded in the germline V gene, CDR1 is SGHTA while CDR2 is FQGNSA. The germline ends are 10 bases apart after V is trimmed by 1 base and J by 7 bases.